The T cell receptor beta chain under discussion was sequenced for a study of T cells in Graves' hyperthyroidism and ophthalmopathy. Whole-study results and caveats: Clonotypes that were expanded in thyroid above 0.001 mostly appeared in blood too.

This clonotype was counted ten times or more. The antigen is unknown. The CDR3 has 14 amino acids. The germline V gene encodes CDR1 SGHKS and CDR2 YYEKEE (reference sequence). V lost 3 bases, J lost 4 bases, and 5 bases stayed unmatched. RNA transcripts were the template for amplifying TCR beta CDR3 regions. TCR CDR3 underwent first-round RT-PCR with the HTBI primer set. TCRdb re-analysed the multiplex PCR reads in MiXCR, keeping a single row per CDR3 protein. The table lists about 200,000 distinct CDR3 sequences, under 20% of them singletons. Hyperthyroidism patients were newly diagnosed, had disease duration under 2 months, and were aged 18 to 65 years.

This clonotype originated in a man aged 45 to 65 with Graves' hyperthyroidism. The chain couples TRBV5-5 to TRBJ1-1, with 8 bases that match TRBD1. Sequenced input: blood. The CDR3 reads CASSSRQGSTEAFF. The DNA of the CDR3 is TGTGCCAGCAGCTCCCGACAGGGGAGCACTGAAGCTTTCTTT. Full variable domain (missing parts from reference TRBV5-5 and TRBJ1-1): DAGVTQSPTHLIKTRGQQVTLRCSPISGHKSVSWYQQVLGQGPQFIFQYYEKEERGRGNFPDRFSARQFPNYSSELNVNALLLGDSALYLCASSSRQGSTEAFFGQGTRLTVV.